The following is a T cell receptor beta chain sequence with its context. The antigen is not known. The record originates from a study of radiation and T cells in renal cell carcinoma. TCRdb's table, derived via immunoSEQ multiplex PCR, lists solely in-frame clones and lacks some. The data hold tens of thousands of clones, with 82% observed a single time. Study-wide results and caveats: From baseline, blood top tumor clonotypes peaked at 2 weeks post-radiation.

As to time point: baseline pretreatment blood. Treatment: 15 Gy SBRT to primary tumor, nephrectomy 4 weeks later. Blood was sampled at baseline, 2 weeks and 4 weeks after SBRT. The sequencing here drew on blood, taken from a patient whose treatment included radiotherapy and nephrectomy. This TCR was sampled from a man in his 60s with renal cell carcinoma.

The CDR3: CSVPYRGLTNEQFF. The CDR3, as DNA: TGCAGCGTTCCATACAGGGGGCTAACAAATGAGCAGTTCTTC. J is TRBJ2-1 and V is TRBV29-1; 9 bases align to TRBD1. This CDR3 has 14 amino acids. V lost 5 bases and J lost 7; bases outside the gene matches: 9. CDR1 is SQVTM, CDR2 ANQGSEA, per germline.